This TCR beta chain was retrieved from a study of blood T cells in healthy people across ages. The CDR3 totals 15 residues. CDR1 and CDR2 from the germline V gene are DFQATT and SNEGSKA (reference sequence). The use of a sample-barcoded 5' primer and a J-beta primer mix characterized a second PCR of roughly 6 to 11 cycles. A tag from a template-switch adaptor with 12 random nucleotides marked each cDNA molecule. TCRdb re-called the 5' RACE reads through MiXCR, storing one row per CDR3 protein. This sample has 730,000 or so distinct CDR3 sequences, with approximately 40% found just once. Sequencing was carried out using blood. The clonotype originates from a man aged 80 or over in good health. The gene calls are TRBV20-1 and TRBJ2-4; 10 nucleotides line up with TRBD2. The J call may be incorrect, as the DNA end agrees better with TRBJ2-7. CDR3 coding DNA: TGCAGTGCCAGATCCCTAGCGGGAGAGGCGGACGAGCAGTACTTC. Translated: CSARSLAGEADEQYF.